The clone carrying this T cell receptor (beta chain) was seen at least ten times. These data come from a study of regulatory T cells in long-lasting Graves disease. In building TCR beta libraries, iRepertoire HTBI primers were used together with Arm-PCR of CDR3 regions. TCRdb recomputed calls from the multiplex PCR reads with MiXCR, one row per CDR3 protein. This sample has 350,000 to 450,000 distinct CDR3 sequences, with approximately 16% found just once. The time point denotes: newly diagnosed GD, antithyroid drugs for less than 3 months. The TCR library used RNA extracted from PBMCs. Germline loops: CDR1 LNHNV, CDR2 YYDKDF (reference sequence). This CDR3 is 14 amino acids long. Between the trimmed V and J ends, which lost 11 bases and 0 bases, there was a span of 14 bases. These data also featured in a second study, about T cells in Graves' hyperthyroidism and ophthalmopathy.

This chain uses TRBV15 with TRBJ1-5; no firm D call. The source is a man aged 40-49 years with Graves disease. The sample here was peripheral blood mononuclear cells (PBMCs), taken at new diagnosis, from a patient treated with antithyroid drugs. DNA of the CDR3: TGTGCCGTTACGACGGCGTATAGCAATCAGCCCCAGCATTTT. Translation: CAVTTAYSNQPQHF.